This T cell receptor beta chain was sequenced during a study of OX40 agonist ivuxolimab in advanced cancers. CDR1 LNHDA and CDR2 SQIVND come from the germline V gene (reference sequence). With V trimmed by 1 base and J by 4 bases, 6 bases remained unmatched. The CDR3 loop spans 15 amino acids. Individuals having autoimmune disease history or systemic immunosuppression were not enrolled. Libraries were prepared by immunoSEQ multiplex PCR; TCRdb keeps only in-frame clonotypes and omits some of them. The sample has fewer than 85,000 clones, about 93% seen once. The sample here was CD4+ or CD8+ T cells sorted from blood, taken in a trial of the OX40 agonist ivuxolimab. The origin of this receptor is an adult with an advanced solid tumor such as melanoma, head and neck, liver or kidney cancer. The chain uses TRBV19 and TRBJ1-1; 7 positions agree with TRBD1. The CDR3 sequence is CASSIVGGGGTEAFF. CDR3 bases: TGTGCCAGTAGTATAGTAGGGGGCGGGGGCACTGAAGCTTTCTTT.